This TCR beta chain was obtained from a study of T cells in Graves' hyperthyroidism and ophthalmopathy. The wider study: Peripheral blood was obtained at initial diagnosis, preceding any treatment.

This clonotype has at least ten counts. The authors deemed Graves' hyperthyroidism stable absent ophthalmopathy progression within 18 months. Using approximately 10 ml of fresh peripheral blood, PBMCs were prepared. There were TCR beta CDR3 regions amplified from RNA transcripts. TCR CDR3 regions were first amplified by RT-PCR with HTBI primers. A single record per CDR3 protein comes from TCRdb applying MiXCR to the multiplex PCR reads. The sample holds 700,000 to 950,000 distinct CDR3 sequences, 35% seen once. With 8 bases removed from V and 8 bases from J, the gap between germline ends came to 13 bases. The CDR3 runs to 12 residues. Germline V gene lookup returns CDR1 LNHNV and CDR2 YYDKDF (reference sequence).

The chain has TRBV15 and TRBJ1-3; a possible D gene is TRBD1 (5 bases). Sequenced material: blood. The TCR sequence derives from a woman aged 40 to 49 with Graves' hyperthyroidism. The CDR3 loop is CATRGREDTIYF. In DNA, the CDR3 is TGTGCCACCCGAGGCAGGGAGGACACCATATATTTT.